This entry is about one TCR beta chain. Its target is not known. Germline V gene lookup returns CDR1 DFQATT and CDR2 SNEGSKA (reference sequence). The CDR3 length is 13 residues. Template switching was used to attach UMIs, which incorporated a 6-nucleotide sample barcode. TCRdb derives one entry per CDR3 protein from the 5' RACE reads, leaving out DNA. The table lists 350,000 to 500,000 distinct CDR3 sequences, with more than 2% in the top ten. These data come from a study of monozygotic twins with inflammatory bowel disease. The study, taken as a whole, reports: Lower sharing of clonotypes with other individuals was seen in IBD patients than in healthy twins. This was most marked in patients showing signs of disease activity.

The chain uses TRBV20-1 and TRBJ2-3; TCRdb picks TRBD2, but there is no DNA to check that call. Input material: blood. The TCR comes from a human donor with ulcerative colitis or Crohn's disease, or a healthy co-twin of an affected twin (not recorded which). Here the CDR3 reads CSAKGLFPDTQYF.